This T cell receptor (beta chain) was sequenced in a study of persistence of HIV-infected CD4 T cells. The overall study: A median of 8 years of suppressive ART preceded sampling. Findings and caveats of the study: CMV- and Gag-responding cells had lower TCRbeta richness than CD3/CD28-responding cells. Degenerate expanded CDR3beta sequences were enriched among CMV- and Gag-responding cells. Rare CMV-responding cells carrying HIV-1 proviruses were not analyzed separately for TCR.

By share, this clone counts as medium-sized. The antigen is unknown. This CDR3 has 16 amino acids. CDR1 and CDR2 (germline): MNHEY, SVGEGT. Trimming cost V 6 bases and J 4 bases; bases outside gene matches: 11. Cells were stimulated with CMV-infected fibroblast lysates at approximately 10 ug/mL. Responding CD4+ T cells were sorted by upregulation of both CD40 ligand and CD69. The libraries were made with immunoSEQ version 4 in survey mode. The data were produced by immunoSEQ multiplex PCR, yet TCRdb's version contains in-frame clones alone and is incomplete. The sample has approximately 5,300 clones, around 60% seen once; the top ten hold 40%.

The sample here was CD4+ T cells sorted from PBMCs after roughly 19-hour stimulation, taken from a patient who received antiretroviral therapy. The chain couples TRBV6-2 or TRBV6-3 to TRBJ1-2; TRBD1 agrees at 10 bases. This clonotype originated in an adult man with HIV who was CMV-seropositive. DNA for the CDR3: TGTGCCAGCAGCCCTCCCGGGACAGGGGACCGCTATGGCTACACCTTC. Protein product: CASSPPGTGDRYGYTF.